What follows is one T cell receptor (beta chain) and its context. The sample comes from a study of blood T cell repertoires in COVID-19. Generated by immunoSEQ multiplex PCR, the TCRdb table keeps only in-frame clones and is missing some. The data contain about 61,000 clones, about nine tenths of them singletons. Germline V gene sequence: CDR1 SQVTM, CDR2 ANQGSEA. V dropped 6 bases and J dropped 7 bases, with 13 bases sitting between them. The CDR3 extends over 12 amino acids. This clonotype was sampled from a woman between 50 and 59 years old with active or convalescent COVID-19. The sample comprised peripheral blood. This chain links TRBV29-1 with TRBJ2-1, with a possible D match to TRBD1 (6 bases). The CDR3 is CSVARQVNEQFF. As DNA, the CDR3 is TGCAGCGTAGCAAGACAGGTTAATGAGCAGTTCTTC.